These 15 T cell receptor beta chains were sequenced from one sample in a study of PD-L1 blockade in urothelial cancer. Clones were sequenced by immunoSEQ multiplex PCR, and TCRdb holds only the in-frame ones, with some missing. The sample yields nearly 50,000 clones, approximately 85% seen once. Time point here: peripheral blood 6 weeks after treatment start. The source material was PBMCs, sampled around atezolizumab (anti-PD-L1) treatment. The receptors shown here come from a man over 45 with urothelial cancer.

The chain links TRBV4-2 to TRBJ2-5, with TRBD2 matching over 9 bases. Germline CDR1 and CDR2: LGHNA and YNFKEQ. CDR3 length: 15 amino acids. V shed 0 bases, J shed 1 base, and the junction held 0 bases outside the gene matches. In DNA form, the CDR3 reads TGTGCCAGCAGCCAAGAGCGGGGGGGCCAAGAGACCCAGTACTTC. Residues: CASSQERGGQETQYF.

This clone was found once. This chain links TRBV10-3 with TRBJ1-1; the match to TRBD1 covers 9 bases. This CDR3 comprises 15 residues. Germline-derived CDR1 and CDR2 are ENHRY and SYGVKD. V shed 9 bases, J shed 3 bases, and the junction held 11 bases outside the gene matches. The CDR3 DNA is TGTGCCATTAGAAAACCGACAGGGGGTCACACTGAAGCTTTCTTT. It specifies CAIRKPTGGHTEAFF.

The rearrangement uses TRBV18 and TRBJ1-6; D gene ambiguous. From germline, CDR1 is KGHSH and CDR2 LQKENI. This CDR3 comprises 17 residues. Trimming cost V 0 bases and J 6 bases, with 15 bases left between them. The CDR3 region has the DNA TGTGCCAGCTCACCACCCGGGGTAGAGGGCGGTAATTCACCCCTCCACTTT. Encoded protein: CASSPPGVEGGNSPLHF.

J is TRBJ1-6 and V is TRBV13, with a possible D match to TRBD1 (6 bases). Germline CDR1 PRHDT, CDR2 FYEKMQ (reference sequence). V dropped 2 bases and J dropped 8 bases, with 10 bases sitting between them. The CDR3 runs to 14 residues. The CDR3 spells CASSLRAGDSPLHF. The CDR3 DNA follows: TGTGCCAGCAGCTTAAGGGCAGGGGATTCACCCCTCCACTTT.

The chain links TRBV7-2 to TRBJ2-3, with 8 bases fitting TRBD2. Unmatched junction bases numbered 7, after V lost 7 bases and J lost 4 bases. This CDR3 has 14 amino acids. In germline, CDR1 is SGHTA, CDR2 FQGNSA. CDR3 nucleotides: TGTGCCAGCAAACTTGGCGGGGGGTCAGATACGCAGTATTTT. Its translation is CASKLGGGSDTQYF.

This clone was observed once. J is TRBJ2-7 and V is TRBV15, with D tentatively TRBD2 (6 bases). The V end lost 2 bases, the J end lost 0 bases, and 20 bases lay between the germline ends. This CDR3 spans 18 amino acids. Germline V gives CDR1 LNHNV, CDR2 YYDKDF (reference sequence). CDR3 nucleotide sequence: TGTGCCACCAGCAGACGGTTACCCTTTGCGGGGAGCTCCTACGAGCAGTACTTC. It yields the protein CATSRRLPFAGSSYEQYF.

The V call is TRBV2, the J call TRBJ1-5; possible D gene TRBD1, 5 bases. Germline lookup yields CDR1 SNHLY and CDR2 FYNNEI. Trimming removed 2 bases at V and 0 bases at J, with 17 bases between. CDR3 length: 18 residues. CDR3 in DNA: TGTGCCAGCAGTGAACCCCTCCAGGGCATGTATAGCAATCAGCCCCAGCATTTT. Amino acid sequence: CASSEPLQGMYSNQPQHF.

The chain links TRBV5-6 to TRBJ2-1; tentatively, D is TRBD2 (6 bases). The germline CDR1 and CDR2 sequences are SGHDT and YYEEEE. Trimming left V 0 bases short and J 9 bases short, with 10 bases between. The CDR3 covers 13 residues. The CDR3 spells CASSLGLEAEQFF. The CDR3 DNA is TGTGCCAGCAGCTTGGGACTAGAAGCTGAGCAGTTCTTC. Variable domain in full (rest from reference TRBV5-6 and TRBJ2-1): DAGVTQSPTHLIKTRGQQVTLRCSPKSGHDTVSWYQQALGQGPQFIFQYYEEEERQRGNFPDRFSGHQFPNYSSELNVNALLLGDSALYLCASSLGLEAEQFFGPGTRLTVL.

V and J are TRBV7-2 and TRBJ2-5, with D perhaps matching TRBD2 (5 bases). The CDR3 extends over 14 amino acids. Germline lookup yields CDR1 SGHTA and CDR2 FQGNSA. With 1 base removed from V and 5 bases from J, the gap between germline ends came to 11 bases. CDR3 coding DNA: TGTGCCAGCAGCTTAGGCGCCCTAGCCGAGACCCAGTACTTC. Its protein product is CASSLGALAETQYF. Variable domain in full (rest from reference TRBV7-2 and TRBJ2-5): GAGVSQSPSNKVTEKGKDVELRCDPISGHTALYWYRQSLGQGLEFLIYFQGNSAPDKSGLPSDRFSAERTGGSVSTLTIQRTQQEDSAVYLCASSLGALAETQYFGPGTRLLVL.

The chain joins TRBV5-1 to TRBJ2-3; perhaps TRBD2 as D (5 bases). In germline, CDR1 is SGHRS, CDR2 YFSETQ. The V end was cut by 0 bases, the J end by 2 bases, with 7 bases between. The CDR3 consists of 14 residues. The CDR3 nucleotides are TGCGCCAGCAGCTTGGGGACTGACACAGATACGCAGTATTTT. Its protein is CASSLGTDTDTQYF.

The rearrangement uses TRBV7-2 and TRBJ1-2; TRBD1 agrees at 8 bases. The CDR3 length is 15 residues. Germline-derived CDR1 and CDR2 are SGHTA and FQGNSA. With V trimmed by 2 bases and J by 7 bases, 9 bases remained unmatched. The CDR3, as DNA: TGTGCCAGCAGCTTAACCCAGGGGGCGTTTGCTGGCTACACCTTC. Protein product: CASSLTQGAFAGYTF. Combining the CDR3 with reference TRBV7-2 and TRBJ1-2 gives the whole variable domain GAGVSQSPSNKVTEKGKDVELRCDPISGHTALYWYRQSLGQGLEFLIYFQGNSAPDKSGLPSDRFSAERTGGSVSTLTIQRTQQEDSAVYLCASSLTQGAFAGYTFGSGTRLTVV.

The V and J genes are TRBV11-2 and TRBJ1-1; 7 bases fit TRBD1. V was clipped by 1 base and J by 1 base; unmatched bases: 9. The CDR3 contains 17 residues. Germline V gene lookup returns CDR1 SGHAT and CDR2 FQNNGV. CDR3 nucleotide sequence: TGTGCCAGCAGCTTAGGAGCCCGGCAGGGGGGGAACACTGAAGCTTTCTTT. It is translated as CASSLGARQGGNTEAFF.

The rearrangement uses TRBV13 and TRBJ2-7; possible D gene TRBD2, 6 bases. Between the trimmed V and J ends, which lost 0 bases and 11 bases, there was a span of 23 bases. Germline CDR1 is PRHDT and CDR2 is FYEKMQ (reference sequence). The CDR3 has 16 amino acids. Here the CDR3 reads CASSLGLGQEGGCEYF. The CDR3 DNA reads as TGTGCCAGCAGCTTAGGCCTAGGTCAGGAGGGAGGTTGTGAGTACTTC. Combining the CDR3 with reference TRBV13 and TRBJ2-7 gives the whole variable domain AAGVIQSPRHLIKEKRETATLKCYPIPRHDTVYWYQQGPGQDPQFLISFYEKMQSDKGSIPDRFSAQQFSDYHSELNMSSLELGDSALYFCASSLGLGQEGGCEYFGPGTRLTVT.

V is TRBV5-1 and J is TRBJ1-6; possibly TRBD1 for D (6 bases). Trimming shortened V by 4 bases and J by 8 bases, and 19 bases separated the two germline ends. Germline V gives CDR1 SGHRS, CDR2 YFSETQ. This CDR3 is 16 amino acids long. The CDR3 DNA reads as TGCGCCAGCAGCAGGGAAACAGGGAGGGGAGATTCACCCCTCCACTTT. Amino acids: CASSRETGRGDSPLHF.

The chain links TRBV28 to TRBJ2-3; 9 bases are a match to TRBD1. This CDR3 has 12 amino acids. Germline CDR1 is MDHEN and CDR2 is SYDVKM. V shed 7 bases and J 14 bases; nucleotides not matched to a gene: 10. DNA of the CDR3: TGTGCCAGCACCCCCCGGGACAGGGAGGGGTATTTT. Its protein is CASTPRDREGYF.